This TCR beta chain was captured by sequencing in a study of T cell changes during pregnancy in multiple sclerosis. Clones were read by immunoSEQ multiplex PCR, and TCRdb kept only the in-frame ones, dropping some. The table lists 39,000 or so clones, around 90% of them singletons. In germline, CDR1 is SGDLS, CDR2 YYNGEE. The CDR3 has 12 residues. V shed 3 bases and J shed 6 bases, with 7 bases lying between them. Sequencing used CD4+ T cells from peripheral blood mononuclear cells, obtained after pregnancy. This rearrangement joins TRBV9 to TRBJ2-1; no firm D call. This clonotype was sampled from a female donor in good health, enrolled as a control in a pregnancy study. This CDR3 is CASSDSFNEQFF. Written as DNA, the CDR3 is TGTGCCAGCAGCGACAGCTTCAATGAGCAGTTCTTC.